This T cell receptor (beta chain) appears in the sequencing data of a study of cytomegalovirus exposure and HLA in healthy donors. This CDR3 is 17 amino acids long. V gave up 4 bases and J gave up 7 bases; unmatched junction bases: 10. Germline CDR1 is SGHDN and CDR2 is FVKESK. Primers: 60 Vbeta forward and 13 Jbeta reverse. Authors' methods: Per a later analysis, the number of unique TCR beta chains was approximately 80 million, of which around 10 million were shared. The repertoire was sequenced with immunoSEQ multiplex PCR; TCRdb's copy has only in-frame clones and lacks some. Clone size and V and J calls were adopted from that table, with D and trimming inferred from the DNA. Recorded for this sample: about 200,000 clones. Study results and limitations: Per a later analysis, HLA-associated TCR beta chains showed more clonal expansion than other, equally common TCR beta chains. What a later analysis reportedly showed was that an Asian-associated ancestry cluster had fewer N-insertions than the approximately 720-donor mean. It was 160 or so TCR beta chains that were listed as cytomegalovirus-associated.

As concerns this clone: The antigen is unknown.

The clonotype was recovered from a woman in her twenties or thirties in good health and CMV-seropositive. The material sequenced was PBMCs. The chain employs TRBV14 and TRBJ2-7; 16 bases are a match to TRBD2. This chain's CDR3 is CASSPRSGLAGGLEQYF. For the CDR3, the DNA is TGTGCCAGCAGCCCTCGTTCGGGACTAGCGGGAGGGCTGGAGCAGTACTTC.